The 2 T cell receptor beta chains in this list originate from one sample, sequenced in a study of CD8 T cells in Susac syndrome. Reverse transcription of roughly 0.5 to 1 ug RNA used random hexamers. TCRdb itself ran the immunoSEQ multiplex PCR reads through MiXCR, one entry per CDR3 protein. The sample records about 160,000 distinct CDR3 sequences, 90% to 95% being singletons. The sample taken for sequencing was CD4+ T cells from PBMCs. The source is a human donor in good health.

This chain uses TRBV3-1 with TRBJ1-6; D perhaps matches TRBD1 (5 bases). Germline values: CDR1 LGHDT, CDR2 YNNKEL (reference sequence). The CDR3 covers 16 residues. The V gene lost 5 bases and the J gene lost 7 bases, with 18 bases spanning the gap. This CDR3 is CASSSNGDGRNSPLHF. CDR3 nucleotide sequence: TGTGCCAGCAGCTCTAATGGGGACGGCCGGAATTCACCCCTCCACTTT.

V and J are TRBV6-5 and TRBJ2-5, with D unresolved. V was shortened by 1 base and J by 3 bases, with 6 bases between the two germline ends. Germline CDR1 reads MNHEY; CDR2 reads SVGAGI. The CDR3 has 13 amino acids. In nucleotides, the CDR3 is TGTGCCAGCAGTTACTATGAGGAAGAGACCCAGTACTTC. Translation: CASSYYEEETQYF.